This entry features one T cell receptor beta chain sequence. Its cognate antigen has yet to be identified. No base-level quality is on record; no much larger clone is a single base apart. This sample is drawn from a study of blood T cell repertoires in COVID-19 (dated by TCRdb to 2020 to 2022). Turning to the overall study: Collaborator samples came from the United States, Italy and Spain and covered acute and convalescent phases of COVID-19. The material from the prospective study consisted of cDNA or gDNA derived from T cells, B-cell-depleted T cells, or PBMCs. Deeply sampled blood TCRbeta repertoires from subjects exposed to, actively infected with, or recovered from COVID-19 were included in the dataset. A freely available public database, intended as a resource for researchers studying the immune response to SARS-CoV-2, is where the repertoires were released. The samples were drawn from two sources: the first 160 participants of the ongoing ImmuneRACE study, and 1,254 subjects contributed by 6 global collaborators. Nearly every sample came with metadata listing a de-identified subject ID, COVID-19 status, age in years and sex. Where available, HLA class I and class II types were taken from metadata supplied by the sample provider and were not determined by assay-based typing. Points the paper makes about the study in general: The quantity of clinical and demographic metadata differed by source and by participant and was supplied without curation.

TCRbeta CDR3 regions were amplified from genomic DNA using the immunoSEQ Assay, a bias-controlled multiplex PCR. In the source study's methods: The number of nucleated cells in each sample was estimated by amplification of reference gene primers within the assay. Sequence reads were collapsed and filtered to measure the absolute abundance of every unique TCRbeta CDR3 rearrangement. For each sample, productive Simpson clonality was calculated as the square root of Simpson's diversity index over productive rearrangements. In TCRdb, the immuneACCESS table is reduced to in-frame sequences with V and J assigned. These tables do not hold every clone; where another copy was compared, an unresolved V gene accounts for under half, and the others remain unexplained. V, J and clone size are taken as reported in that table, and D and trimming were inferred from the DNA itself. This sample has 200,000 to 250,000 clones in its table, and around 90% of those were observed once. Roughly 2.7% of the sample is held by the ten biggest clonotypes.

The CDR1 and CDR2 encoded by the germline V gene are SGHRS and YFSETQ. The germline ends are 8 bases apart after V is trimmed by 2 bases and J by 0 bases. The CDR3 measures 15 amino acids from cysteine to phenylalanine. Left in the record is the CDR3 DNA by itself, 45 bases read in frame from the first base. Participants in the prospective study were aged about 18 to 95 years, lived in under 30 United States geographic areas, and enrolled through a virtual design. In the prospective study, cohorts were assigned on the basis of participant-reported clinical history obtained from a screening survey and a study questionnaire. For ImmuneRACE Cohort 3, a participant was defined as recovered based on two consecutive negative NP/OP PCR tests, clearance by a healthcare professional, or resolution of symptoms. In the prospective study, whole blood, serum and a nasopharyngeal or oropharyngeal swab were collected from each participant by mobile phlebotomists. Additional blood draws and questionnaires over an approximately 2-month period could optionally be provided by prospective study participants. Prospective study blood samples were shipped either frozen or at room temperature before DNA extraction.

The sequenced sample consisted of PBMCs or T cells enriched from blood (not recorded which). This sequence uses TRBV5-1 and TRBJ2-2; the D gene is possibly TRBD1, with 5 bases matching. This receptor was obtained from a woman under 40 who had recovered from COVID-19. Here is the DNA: TGCGCCAGCAGCTTCATGACAGCGAACACCGGGGAGCTGTTTTTT. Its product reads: CASSFMTANTGELFF.